This T cell receptor beta chain is from a study of blood T cell repertoires in COVID-19. Across the study: Samples representing acute and convalescent COVID-19 were sourced from the United States, Italy and Spain.

Germline CDR1 MDHEN, CDR2 SYDVKM. Germline trimming cut 9 bases from V and 0 bases from J; bases unmatched to any gene: 11. The CDR3 extends over 16 amino acids. In the source study's methods: The assay estimated nucleated cells by amplifying reference gene primers. The data were produced by immunoSEQ multiplex PCR, yet TCRdb's version contains in-frame clones alone and is incomplete. V and J calls plus clone size are reproduced from that table; the DNA served to infer D and trimming. The table records 150,000 to 200,000 clones, more than 80% of them present only once. The sequenced sample consisted of peripheral blood. This clonotype was obtained from a man aged 45-60 years with acute or convalescent COVID-19. The chain employs TRBV28 and TRBJ1-1; 9 bases agree with TRBD1. DNA for the CDR3: TGTGCCAGTCCTCTTCCGGGACAGGGTTTGAACACTGAAGCTTTCTTT. Encoded protein: CASPLPGQGLNTEAFF.